The source of this T cell receptor beta chain is a study of shared clonotypes between healthy human individuals. General observations from the study: Sample collection involved blood only; tissue repertoires are likely different. Larger estimated richness was generally recorded for naive subsets relative to memory subsets.

It was into CD45RA+ naive and CD45RA-negative memory subsets that the CD4+ cells were split. Losses at the gene ends were 5 bases for V and 4 bases for J; bases not matched to a gene: 14. From germline, CDR1 is SGHAT and CDR2 FQNNGV. CDR3 size: 17 residues. Comments on this clone: What it binds is unknown.

Assay: immunoSEQ multiplex PCR; the TCRdb copy retains only in-frame clones and omits some. The table shows some 1,100,000 clones, with 75% to 85% occurring only once. The source of this sequence is a man aged 18 to 35 in good health. Some clones in this sample may be carry-over from other donors' samples. The chain carries TRBV11-2 and TRBJ2-7; 10 bases map to TRBD2. The specimen was memory CD4+ T cells from PBMCs. The sample's subset: CD45RA-negative fraction. Here the CDR3 DNA reads TGTGCCAGCAGCCAGGGGGTAGCGGGAGGCGGTAGGTACGAGCAGTACTTC. Translation gives CASSQGVAGGGRYEQYF.